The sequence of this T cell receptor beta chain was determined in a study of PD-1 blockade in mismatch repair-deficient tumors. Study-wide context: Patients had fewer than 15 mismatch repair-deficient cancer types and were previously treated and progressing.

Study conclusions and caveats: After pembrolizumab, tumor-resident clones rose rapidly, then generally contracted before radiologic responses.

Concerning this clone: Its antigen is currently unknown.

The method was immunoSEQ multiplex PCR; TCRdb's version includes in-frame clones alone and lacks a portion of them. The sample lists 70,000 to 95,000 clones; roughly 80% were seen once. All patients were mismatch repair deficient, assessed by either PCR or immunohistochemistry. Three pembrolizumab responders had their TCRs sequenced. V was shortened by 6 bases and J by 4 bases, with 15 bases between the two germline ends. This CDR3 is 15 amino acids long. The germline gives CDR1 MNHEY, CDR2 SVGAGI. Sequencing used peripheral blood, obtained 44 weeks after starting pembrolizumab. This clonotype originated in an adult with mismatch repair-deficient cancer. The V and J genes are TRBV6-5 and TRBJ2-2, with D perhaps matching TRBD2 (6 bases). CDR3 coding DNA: TGTGCCAGCAGCACCTCGGGAGCCGGCACCGGGGAGCTGTTTTTT. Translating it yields CASSTSGAGTGELFF.